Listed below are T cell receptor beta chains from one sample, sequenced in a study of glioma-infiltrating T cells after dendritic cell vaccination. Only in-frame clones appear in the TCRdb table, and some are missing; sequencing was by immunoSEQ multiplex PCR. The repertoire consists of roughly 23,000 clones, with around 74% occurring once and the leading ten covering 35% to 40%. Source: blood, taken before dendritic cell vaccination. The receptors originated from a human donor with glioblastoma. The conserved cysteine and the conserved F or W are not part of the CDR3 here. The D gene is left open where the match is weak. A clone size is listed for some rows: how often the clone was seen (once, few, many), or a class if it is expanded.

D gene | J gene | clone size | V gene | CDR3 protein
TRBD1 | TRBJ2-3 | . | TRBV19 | ASSMHRGRITDTQY
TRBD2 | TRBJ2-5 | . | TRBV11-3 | ASSAPHGGEQY
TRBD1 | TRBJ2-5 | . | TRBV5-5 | ASSFDRGGETQY
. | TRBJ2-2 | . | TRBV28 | ASSLQEGRKPNTGELF
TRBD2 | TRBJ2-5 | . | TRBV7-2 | ASSSSGLGQETQY
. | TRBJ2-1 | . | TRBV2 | ASSVLLSNEQF
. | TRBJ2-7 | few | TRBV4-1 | ASSHSRDTRAYEQY
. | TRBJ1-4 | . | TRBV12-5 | ASGPGQGNEKLF
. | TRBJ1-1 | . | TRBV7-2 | ASSSSPNTEAF
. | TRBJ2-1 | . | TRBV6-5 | ASSYSPGGYNEQF
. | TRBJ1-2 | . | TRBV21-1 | ASSPPAWGAGGYT
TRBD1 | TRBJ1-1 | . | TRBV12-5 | ASGPTGIPHPEAF
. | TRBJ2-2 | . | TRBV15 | ATSRDPRDTGELF
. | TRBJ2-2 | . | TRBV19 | ATFTGELF
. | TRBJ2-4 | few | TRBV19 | ASSLYTGIQY
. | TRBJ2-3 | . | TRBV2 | ASSVDPTSTDTQY
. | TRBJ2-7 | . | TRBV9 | ASSDGTSSSYEQY
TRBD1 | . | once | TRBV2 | ASSGDRLYEQY
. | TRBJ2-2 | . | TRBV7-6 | ASSSTGTNTGELF
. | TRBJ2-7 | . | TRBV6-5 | ASSYSYRGVGWVQY
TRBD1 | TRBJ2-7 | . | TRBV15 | ATSYRGDHEQY
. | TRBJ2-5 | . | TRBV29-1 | RATTGEETQY
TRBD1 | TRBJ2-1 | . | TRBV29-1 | SVGGQGNEQF
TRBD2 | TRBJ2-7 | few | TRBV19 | ASSLGLGIYEQY
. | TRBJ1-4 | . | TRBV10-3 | AISETRGGNEKLF
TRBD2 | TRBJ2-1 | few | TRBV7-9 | ASSLGGGSPYNEQF
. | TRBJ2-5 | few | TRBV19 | ASSTRFQETQY
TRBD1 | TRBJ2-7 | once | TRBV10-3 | AIRPGQGPDVSYEQH
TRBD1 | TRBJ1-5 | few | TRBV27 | ASRTQGQLNQPQH
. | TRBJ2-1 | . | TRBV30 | AWSVLSGSYNEQF
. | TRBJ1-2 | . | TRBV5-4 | ASSLGAPYGYT
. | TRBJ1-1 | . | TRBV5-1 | ASQEDALTEAF
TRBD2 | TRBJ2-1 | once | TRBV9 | ASSVVGSGSGGVTNEQF
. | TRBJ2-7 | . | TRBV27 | ASSPLPGEGGHEQY
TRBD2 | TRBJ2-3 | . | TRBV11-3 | ASSLWGRADTDTQY
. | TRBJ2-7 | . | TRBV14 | ASSETGFSYEQY
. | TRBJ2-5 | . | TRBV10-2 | AISDIETQY
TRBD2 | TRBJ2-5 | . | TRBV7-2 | ASSLDGRAAETQY
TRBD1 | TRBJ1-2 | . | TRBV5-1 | ASSLEGTVYGYT
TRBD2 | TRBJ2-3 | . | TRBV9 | ASSGGRAGDLDTQY
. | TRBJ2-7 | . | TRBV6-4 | ASSFFQIPRWD
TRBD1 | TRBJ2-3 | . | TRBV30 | ASVRGDTQY
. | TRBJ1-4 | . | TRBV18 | ASSPQIQAALSNEKLF
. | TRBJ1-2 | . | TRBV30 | ARDSRSSNYGYT
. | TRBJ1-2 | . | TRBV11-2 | ASSLDRGSSYGYT
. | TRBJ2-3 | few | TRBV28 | ASSLIPNGDFTDTQY
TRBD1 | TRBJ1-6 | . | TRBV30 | AWTGTGTGFNSPLH
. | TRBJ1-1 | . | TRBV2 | ASSPRTVNTEAF
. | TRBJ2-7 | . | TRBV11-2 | ASSPAGVYEQY
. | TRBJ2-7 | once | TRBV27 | ASSFTVLEGAYEQY
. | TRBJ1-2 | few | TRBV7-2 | ASSLDGRNYGYT
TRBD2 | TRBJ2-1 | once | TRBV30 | AGTSGSFNEQF
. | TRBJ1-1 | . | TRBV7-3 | ASSLLGGNTEAF
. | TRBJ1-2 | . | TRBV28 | ASSSLGLNYGYT
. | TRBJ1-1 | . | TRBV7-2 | ASSLYRNTEAF
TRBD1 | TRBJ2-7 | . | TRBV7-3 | ASSPTRDSPYEQY
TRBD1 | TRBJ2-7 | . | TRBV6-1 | ASSDPMTGNHEQY
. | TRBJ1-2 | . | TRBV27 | ASSPVAGRGYGYT
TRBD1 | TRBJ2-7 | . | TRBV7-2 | ASSLNRGAYEQY